The clone carrying this T cell receptor beta chain appeared many times. The antigen is unknown. Time point noted: blood at routine non-recurrence follow-up after resection. MiXCR, run by TCRdb on the 5' RACE reads, gives a single entry per CDR3 protein. Here the sample spans about 16,000 distinct CDR3 sequences, just under 6.5% being singletons. This sample is drawn from a study of spatial heterogeneity in lung cancer. Study context: Where they were available, follow-up PBMC samples were sequenced, at a median of roughly two years after resection. Compared with alpha-chain sequences, beta-chain sequences were consistently detected in greater numbers.

The CDR3 extends over 15 amino acids. Per germline, CDR1 MDHEN and CDR2 SYDVKM. Trimming removed 6 bases from V and 2 bases from J; junction bases left unmatched: 5. Findings of the study overall: Compared with follow-up, resection was when ubiquitous expanded tumor TCRs appeared in blood more.

The sequences come from PBMCs, collected at follow-up. The chain uses TRBV28 and TRBJ2-7; 12 bases match TRBD2. The sequence was obtained from a male donor with early-stage non-small cell lung cancer. The DNA of the CDR3 is TGTGCCAGCAGGCGACTAGCGGGAGCCGCCTACGAGCAGTACTTC. It specifies CASRRLAGAAYEQYF. Filled out from reference TRBV28 and TRBJ2-7, the complete variable domain reads DVKVTQSSRYLVKRTGEKVFLECVQDMDHENMFWYRQDPGLGLRLIYFSYDVKMKEKGDIPEGYSVSREKKERFSLILESASTNQTSMYLCASRRLAGAAYEQYFGPGTRLTVT.